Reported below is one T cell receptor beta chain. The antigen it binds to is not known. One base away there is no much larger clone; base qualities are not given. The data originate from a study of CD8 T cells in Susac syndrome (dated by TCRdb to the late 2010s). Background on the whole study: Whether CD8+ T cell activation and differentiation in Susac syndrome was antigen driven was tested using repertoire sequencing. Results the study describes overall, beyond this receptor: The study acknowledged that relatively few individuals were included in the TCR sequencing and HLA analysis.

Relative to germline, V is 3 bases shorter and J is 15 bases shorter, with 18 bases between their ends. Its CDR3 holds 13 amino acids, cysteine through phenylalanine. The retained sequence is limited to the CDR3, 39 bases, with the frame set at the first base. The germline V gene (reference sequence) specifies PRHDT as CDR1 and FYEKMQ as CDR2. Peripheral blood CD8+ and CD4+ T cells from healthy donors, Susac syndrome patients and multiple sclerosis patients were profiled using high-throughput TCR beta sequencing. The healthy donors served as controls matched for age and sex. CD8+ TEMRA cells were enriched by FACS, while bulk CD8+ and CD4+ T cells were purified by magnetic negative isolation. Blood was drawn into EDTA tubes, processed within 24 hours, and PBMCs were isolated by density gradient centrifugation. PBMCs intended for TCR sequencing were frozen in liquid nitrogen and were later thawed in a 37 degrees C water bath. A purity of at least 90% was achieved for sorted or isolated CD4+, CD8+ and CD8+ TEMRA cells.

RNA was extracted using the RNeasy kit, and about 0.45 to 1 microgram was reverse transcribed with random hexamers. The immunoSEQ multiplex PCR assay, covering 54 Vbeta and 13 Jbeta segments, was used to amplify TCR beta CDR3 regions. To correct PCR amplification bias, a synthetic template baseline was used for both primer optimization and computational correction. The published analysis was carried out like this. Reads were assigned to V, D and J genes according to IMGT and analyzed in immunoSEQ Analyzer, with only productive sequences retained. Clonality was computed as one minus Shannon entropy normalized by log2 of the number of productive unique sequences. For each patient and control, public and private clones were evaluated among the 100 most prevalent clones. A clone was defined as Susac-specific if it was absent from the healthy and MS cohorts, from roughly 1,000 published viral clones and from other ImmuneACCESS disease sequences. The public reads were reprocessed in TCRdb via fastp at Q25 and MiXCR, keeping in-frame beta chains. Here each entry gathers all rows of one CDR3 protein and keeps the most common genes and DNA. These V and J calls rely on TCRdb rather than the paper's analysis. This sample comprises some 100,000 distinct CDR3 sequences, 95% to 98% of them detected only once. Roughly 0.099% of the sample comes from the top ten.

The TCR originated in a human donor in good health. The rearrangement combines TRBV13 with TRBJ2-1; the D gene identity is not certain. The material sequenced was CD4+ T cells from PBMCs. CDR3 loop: CASSLDHSRLRFF. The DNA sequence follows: TGTGCCAGCAGCTTGGACCACAGTCGCCTTCGGTTCTTC. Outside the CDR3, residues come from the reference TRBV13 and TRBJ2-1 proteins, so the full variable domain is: AAGVIQSPRHLIKEKRETATLKCYPIPRHDTVYWYQQGPGQDPQFLISFYEKMQSDKGSIPDRFSAQQFSDYHSELNMSSLELGDSALYFCASSLDHSRLRFFGPGTRLTVL.